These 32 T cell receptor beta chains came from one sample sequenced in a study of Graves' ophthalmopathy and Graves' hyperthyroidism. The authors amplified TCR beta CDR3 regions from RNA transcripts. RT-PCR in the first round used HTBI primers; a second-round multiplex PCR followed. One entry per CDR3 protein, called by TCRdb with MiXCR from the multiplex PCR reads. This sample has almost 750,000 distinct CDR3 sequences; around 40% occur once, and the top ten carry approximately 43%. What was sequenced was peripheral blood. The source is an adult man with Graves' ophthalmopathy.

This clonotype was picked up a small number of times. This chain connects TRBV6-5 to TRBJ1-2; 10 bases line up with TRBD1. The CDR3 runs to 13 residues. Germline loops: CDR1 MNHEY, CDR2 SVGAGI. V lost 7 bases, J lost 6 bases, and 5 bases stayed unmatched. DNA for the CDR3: TGTGCCAGCACCCGACAGGGGGCGAATGGCTACACCTTC. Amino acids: CASTRQGANGYTF.

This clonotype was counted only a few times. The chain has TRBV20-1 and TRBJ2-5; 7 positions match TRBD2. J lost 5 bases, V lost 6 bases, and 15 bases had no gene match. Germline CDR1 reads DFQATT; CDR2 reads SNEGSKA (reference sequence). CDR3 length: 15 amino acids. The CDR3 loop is CSAPKPREAGETQYF. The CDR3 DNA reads TGCAGTGCCCCGAAACCCAGGGAAGCGGGGGAGACCCAGTACTTC.

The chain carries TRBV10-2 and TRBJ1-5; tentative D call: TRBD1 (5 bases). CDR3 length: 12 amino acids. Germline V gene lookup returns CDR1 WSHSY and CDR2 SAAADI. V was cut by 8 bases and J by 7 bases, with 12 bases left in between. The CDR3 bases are TGCGCCAGCCGTGGGGCGGGCCAGCCCCAGCATTTT. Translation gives CASRGAGQPQHF.

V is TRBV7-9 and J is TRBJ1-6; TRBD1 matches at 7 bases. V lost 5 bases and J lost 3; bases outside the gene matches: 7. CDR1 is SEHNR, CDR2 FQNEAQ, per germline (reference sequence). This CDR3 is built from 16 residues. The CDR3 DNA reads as TGTGCCAGCAGCGTACAGGGGCAGGACTATAATTCACCCCTCCACTTT. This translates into CASSVQGQDYNSPLHF.

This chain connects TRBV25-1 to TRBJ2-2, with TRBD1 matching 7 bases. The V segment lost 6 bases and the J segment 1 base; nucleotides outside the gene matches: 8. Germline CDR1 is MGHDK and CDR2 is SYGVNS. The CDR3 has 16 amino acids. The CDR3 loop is CASSAPGQLNTGELFF. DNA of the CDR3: TGTGCCAGCAGCGCTCCGGGACAGTTGAACACCGGGGAGCTGTTTTTT.

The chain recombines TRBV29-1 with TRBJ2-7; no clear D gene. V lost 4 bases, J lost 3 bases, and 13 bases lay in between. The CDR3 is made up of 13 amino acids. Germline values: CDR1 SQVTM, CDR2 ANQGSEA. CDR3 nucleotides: TGCAGCGTTGGTGGGGATGATGGCTACGAGCAGTACTTC. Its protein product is CSVGGDDGYEQYF.

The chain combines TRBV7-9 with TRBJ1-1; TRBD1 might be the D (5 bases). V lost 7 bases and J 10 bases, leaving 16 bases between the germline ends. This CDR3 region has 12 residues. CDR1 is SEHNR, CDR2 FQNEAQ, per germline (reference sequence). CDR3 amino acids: CASIDSNSGAFF. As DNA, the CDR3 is TGTGCCAGCATCGACAGTAACTCTGGAGCTTTCTTT. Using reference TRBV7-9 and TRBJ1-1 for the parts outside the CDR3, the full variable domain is DTGVSQNPRHKITKRGQNVTFRCDPISEHNRLYWYRQTLGQGPEFLTYFQNEAQLEKSRLLSDRFSAERPKGSFSTLEIQRTEQGDSAMYLCASIDSNSGAFFGQGTRLTVV.

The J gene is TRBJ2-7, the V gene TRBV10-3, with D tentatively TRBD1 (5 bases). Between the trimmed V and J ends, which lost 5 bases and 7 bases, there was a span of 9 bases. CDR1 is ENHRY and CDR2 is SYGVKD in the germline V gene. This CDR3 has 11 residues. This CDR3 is CAISSRGEQYF. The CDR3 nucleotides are TGTGCCATCAGTTCTAGGGGAGAGCAGTACTTC.

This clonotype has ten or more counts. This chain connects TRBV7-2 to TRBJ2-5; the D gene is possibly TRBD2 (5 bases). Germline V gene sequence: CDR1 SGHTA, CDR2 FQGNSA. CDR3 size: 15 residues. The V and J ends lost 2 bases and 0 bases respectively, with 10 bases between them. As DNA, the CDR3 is TGTGCCAGCAGCTTACAGCGGACGTACCAAGAGACCCAGTACTTC. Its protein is CASSLQRTYQETQYF.

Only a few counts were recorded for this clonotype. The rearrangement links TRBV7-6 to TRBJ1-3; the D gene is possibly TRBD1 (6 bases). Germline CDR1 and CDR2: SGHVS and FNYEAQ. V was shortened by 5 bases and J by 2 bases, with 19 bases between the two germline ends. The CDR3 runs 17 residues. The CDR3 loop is CASSKGRHRAPGNTIYF. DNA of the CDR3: TGTGCCAGCAGCAAGGGGCGGCACAGGGCCCCTGGAAACACCATATATTTT.

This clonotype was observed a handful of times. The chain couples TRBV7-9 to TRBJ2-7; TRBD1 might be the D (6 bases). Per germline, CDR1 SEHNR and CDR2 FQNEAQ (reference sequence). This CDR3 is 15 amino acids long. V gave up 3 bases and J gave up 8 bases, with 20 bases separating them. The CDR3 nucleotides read TGTGCCAGCAGCTTTCTCTCTCAGGGGACATACAAGCAGTACTTC. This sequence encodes CASSFLSQGTYKQYF.

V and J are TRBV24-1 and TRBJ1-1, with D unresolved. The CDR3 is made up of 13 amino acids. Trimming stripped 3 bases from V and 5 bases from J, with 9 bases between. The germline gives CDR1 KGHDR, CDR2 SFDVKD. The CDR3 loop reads CATSDPDGTEAFF. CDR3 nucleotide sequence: TGTGCCACCAGTGATCCGGACGGAACTGAAGCTTTCTTT.

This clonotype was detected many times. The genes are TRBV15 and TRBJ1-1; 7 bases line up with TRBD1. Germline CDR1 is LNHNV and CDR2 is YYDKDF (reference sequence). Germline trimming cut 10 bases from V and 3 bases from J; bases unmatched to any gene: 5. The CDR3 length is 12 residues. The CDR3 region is CAIATGYTEAFF. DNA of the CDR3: TGTGCCATAGCGACAGGGTACACTGAAGCTTTCTTT.

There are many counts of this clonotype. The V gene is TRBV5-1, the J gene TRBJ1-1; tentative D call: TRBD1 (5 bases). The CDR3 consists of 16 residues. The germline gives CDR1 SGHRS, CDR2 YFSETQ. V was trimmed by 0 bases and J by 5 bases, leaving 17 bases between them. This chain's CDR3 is CASSLEVAGRATEAFF. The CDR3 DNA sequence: TGCGCCAGCAGCTTGGAGGTTGCCGGCAGGGCGACTGAAGCTTTCTTT. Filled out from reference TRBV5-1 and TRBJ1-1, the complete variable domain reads KAGVTQTPRYLIKTRGQQVTLSCSPISGHRSVSWYQQTPGQGLQFLFEYFSETQRNKGNFPGRFSGRQFSNSRSEMNVSTLELGDSALYLCASSLEVAGRATEAFFGQGTRLTVV.

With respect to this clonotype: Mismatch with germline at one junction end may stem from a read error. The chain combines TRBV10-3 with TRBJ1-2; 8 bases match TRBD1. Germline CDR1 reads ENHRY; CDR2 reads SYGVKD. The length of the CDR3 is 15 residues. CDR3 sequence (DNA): TGTGCCAGCAGTCTCCGTACAGACAGGGGTCGGGGCTACACCTTC. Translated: CASSLRTDRGRGYTF.

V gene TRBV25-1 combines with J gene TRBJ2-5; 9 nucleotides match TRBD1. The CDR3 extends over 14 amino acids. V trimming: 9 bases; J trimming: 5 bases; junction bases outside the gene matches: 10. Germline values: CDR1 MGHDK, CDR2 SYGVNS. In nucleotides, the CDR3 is TGTGCCAGTAGTATGGGACAGGGCGAGGAGACCCAGTACTTC. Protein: CASSMGQGEETQYF.

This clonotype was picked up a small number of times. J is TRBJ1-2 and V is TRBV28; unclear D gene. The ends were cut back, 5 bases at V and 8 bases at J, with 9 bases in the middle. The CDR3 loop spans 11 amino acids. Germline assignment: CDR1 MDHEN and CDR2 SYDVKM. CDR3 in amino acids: CASSGANGYTF. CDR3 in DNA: TGTGCCAGCAGTGGAGCTAACGGCTACACCTTC.

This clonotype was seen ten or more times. In DNA, the CDR3 is TGCAGCGCAAGGGACAGAGCTAACTATGGCTACACCTTC. It encodes CSARDRANYGYTF. The J gene is TRBJ1-2, the V gene TRBV29-1; 7 bases fit TRBD1. The V gene end was trimmed by 7 bases and the J gene end by 0 bases; junction bases not matched to a gene: 5. CDR1 and CDR2 from the germline V gene are SQVTM and ANQGSEA. The CDR3 runs to 13 residues.

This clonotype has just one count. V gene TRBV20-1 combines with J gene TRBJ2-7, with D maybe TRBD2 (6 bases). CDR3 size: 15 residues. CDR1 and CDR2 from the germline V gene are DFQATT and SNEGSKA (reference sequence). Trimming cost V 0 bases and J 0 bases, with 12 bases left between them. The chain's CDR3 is CSARDVAALSYEQYF. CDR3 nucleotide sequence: TGCAGTGCTAGAGACGTAGCGGCCCTCTCCTACGAGCAGTACTTC.

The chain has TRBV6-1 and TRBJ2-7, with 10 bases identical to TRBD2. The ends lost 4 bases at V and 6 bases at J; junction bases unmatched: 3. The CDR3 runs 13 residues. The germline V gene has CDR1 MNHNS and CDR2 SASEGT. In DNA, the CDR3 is TGTGCCAGCAGTGGCTGGACTAGCGGCGAGCAGTACTTC. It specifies CASSGWTSGEQYF.

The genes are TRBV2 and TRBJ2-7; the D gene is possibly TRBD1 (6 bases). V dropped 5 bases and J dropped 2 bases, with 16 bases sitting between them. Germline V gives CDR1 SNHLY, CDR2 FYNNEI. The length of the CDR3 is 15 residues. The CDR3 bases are TGTGCCAGCAGTTCCCCCTTGGCAGGGGCCTACGAGCAGTACTTC. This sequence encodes CASSSPLAGAYEQYF.

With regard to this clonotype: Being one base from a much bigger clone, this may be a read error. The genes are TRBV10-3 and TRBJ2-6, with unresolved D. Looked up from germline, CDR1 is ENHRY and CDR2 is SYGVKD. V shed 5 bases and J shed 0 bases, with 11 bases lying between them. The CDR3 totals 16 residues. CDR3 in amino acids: CAISYRGGSGANVLTF. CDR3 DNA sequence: TGTGCCATCAGTTACCGCGGCGGCTCTGGGGCCAACGTCCTGACTTTC.

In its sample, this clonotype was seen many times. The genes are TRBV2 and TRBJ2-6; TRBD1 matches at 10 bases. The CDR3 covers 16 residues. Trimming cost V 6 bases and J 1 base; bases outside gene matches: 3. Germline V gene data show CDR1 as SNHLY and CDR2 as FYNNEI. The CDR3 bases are TGTGCCAGCAGCAGACAGGGGGCGTCTGGGGCCAACGTCCTGACTTTC. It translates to CASSRQGASGANVLTF. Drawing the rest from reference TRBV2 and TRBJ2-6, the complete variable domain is EPEVTQTPSHQVTQMGQEVILRCVPISNHLYFYWYRQILGQKVEFLVSFYNNEISEKSEIFDDQFSVERPDGSNFTLKIRSTKLEDSAMYFCASSRQGASGANVLTFGAGSRLTVL.

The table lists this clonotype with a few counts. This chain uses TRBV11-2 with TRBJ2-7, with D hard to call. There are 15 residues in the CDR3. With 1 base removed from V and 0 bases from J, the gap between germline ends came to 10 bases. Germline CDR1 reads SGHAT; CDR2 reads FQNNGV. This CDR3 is CASSLGAIGSYEQYF. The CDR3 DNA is TGTGCCAGCAGCTTAGGAGCTATAGGCTCCTACGAGCAGTACTTC.

Here the CDR3 DNA reads TGCGCCAGCAGCTTGGAACGCGGGAACATTCAGTACTTC. It is translated as CASSLERGNIQYF. The J gene is TRBJ2-4, the V gene TRBV5-1; the D gene is possibly TRBD2 (5 bases). The CDR3 totals 13 residues. Trimming removed 0 bases at V and 7 bases at J, with 8 bases between. Germline V gene data show CDR1 as SGHRS and CDR2 as YFSETQ.

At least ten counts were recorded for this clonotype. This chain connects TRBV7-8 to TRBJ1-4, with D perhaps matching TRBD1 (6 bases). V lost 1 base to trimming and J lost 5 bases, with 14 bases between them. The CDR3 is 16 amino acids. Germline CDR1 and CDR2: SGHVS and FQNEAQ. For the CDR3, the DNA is TGTGCCAGCAGCTTAGGGATCAGGCAGGGGAATGAAAAACTGTTTTTT. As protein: CASSLGIRQGNEKLFF.

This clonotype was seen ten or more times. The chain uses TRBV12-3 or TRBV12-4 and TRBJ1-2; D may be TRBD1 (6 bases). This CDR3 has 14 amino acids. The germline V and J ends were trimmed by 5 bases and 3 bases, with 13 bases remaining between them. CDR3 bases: TGTGCCAGCAGTCTCCGCAGGGGATACTATGGCTACACCTTC. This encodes CASSLRRGYYGYTF.

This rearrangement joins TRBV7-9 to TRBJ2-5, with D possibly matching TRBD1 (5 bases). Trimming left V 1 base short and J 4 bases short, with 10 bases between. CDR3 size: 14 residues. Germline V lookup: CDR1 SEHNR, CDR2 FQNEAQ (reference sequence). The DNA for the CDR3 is TGTGCCAGCAGCTTAGAACAGGCCCGAGAGACCCAGTACTTC. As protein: CASSLEQARETQYF.

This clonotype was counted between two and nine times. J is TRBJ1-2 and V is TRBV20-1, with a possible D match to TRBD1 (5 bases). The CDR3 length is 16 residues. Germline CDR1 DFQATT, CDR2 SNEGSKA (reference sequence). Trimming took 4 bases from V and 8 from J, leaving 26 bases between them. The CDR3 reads CSAKGAAILDSAGYTF. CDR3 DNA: TGCAGTGCTAAAGGTGCCGCTATATTAGACAGCGCCGGCTACACCTTC.

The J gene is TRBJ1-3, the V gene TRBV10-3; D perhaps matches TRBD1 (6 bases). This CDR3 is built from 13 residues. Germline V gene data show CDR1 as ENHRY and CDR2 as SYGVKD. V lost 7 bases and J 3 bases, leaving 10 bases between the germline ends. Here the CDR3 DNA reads TGTGCCATCACGGGGGCCATTGGAAACACCATATATTTT. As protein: CAITGAIGNTIYF.

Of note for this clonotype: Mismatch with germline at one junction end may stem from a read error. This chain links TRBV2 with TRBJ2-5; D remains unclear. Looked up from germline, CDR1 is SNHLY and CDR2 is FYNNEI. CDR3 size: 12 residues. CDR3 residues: CASSQERETQYF. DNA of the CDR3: TGCGCCAGCAGCCAAGAGAGAGAGACCCAGTACTTC.

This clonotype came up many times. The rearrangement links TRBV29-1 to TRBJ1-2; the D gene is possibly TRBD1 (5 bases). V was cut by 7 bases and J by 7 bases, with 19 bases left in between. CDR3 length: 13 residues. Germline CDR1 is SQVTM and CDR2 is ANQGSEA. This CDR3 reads CSAHPGTEGGYTF. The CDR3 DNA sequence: TGCAGCGCCCACCCCGGGACGGAGGGTGGCTACACCTTC.